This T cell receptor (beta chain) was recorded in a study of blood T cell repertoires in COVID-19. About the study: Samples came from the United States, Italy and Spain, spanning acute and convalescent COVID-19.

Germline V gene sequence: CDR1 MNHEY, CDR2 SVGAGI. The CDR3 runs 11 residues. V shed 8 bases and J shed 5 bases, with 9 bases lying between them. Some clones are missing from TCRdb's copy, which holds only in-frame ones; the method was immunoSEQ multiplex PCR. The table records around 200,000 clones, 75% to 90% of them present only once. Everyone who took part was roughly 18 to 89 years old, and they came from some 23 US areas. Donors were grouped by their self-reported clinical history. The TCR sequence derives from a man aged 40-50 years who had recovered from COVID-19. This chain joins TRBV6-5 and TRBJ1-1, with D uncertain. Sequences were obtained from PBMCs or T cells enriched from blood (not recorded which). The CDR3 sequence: CASEGGTEAFF. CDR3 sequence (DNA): TGTGCCAGCGAGGGTGGAACTGAAGCTTTCTTT.